This T cell receptor (beta chain) appears in the sequencing data of a study of blood T cell repertoires in COVID-19. About the study: The United States, Italy and Spain were the sources of the acute and convalescent COVID-19 samples. From T cells, B-cell-depleted T cells, or PBMCs came the material, which was cDNA or gDNA.

Original analysis: Amplification of reference gene primers was used by the study to estimate nucleated cell counts. Here immunoSEQ multiplex PCR was the method, and the copy in TCRdb shows in-frame clones only, minus some. V, J and clone size reflect that table, while D and trimming were determined from the DNA. The data hold 300,000 to 400,000 clones, with under 95% observed a single time. The CDR3 totals 14 residues. CDR1 is SGHVS and CDR2 is FQNEAQ in the germline V gene. Trimming took off 7 bases at V and 2 bases at J, with 14 bases between the two ends. The sample taken for sequencing was peripheral blood. The chain recombines TRBV7-8 with TRBJ1-1; D is undetermined. The receptor comes from a woman aged 18 to 35 who had recovered from COVID-19. CDR3 sequence reads: CASTIYPGNTEAFF. DNA of the CDR3: TGTGCCAGCACCATATACCCGGGAAACACTGAAGCTTTCTTT. Full variable domain (remainder filled in from reference TRBV7-8 and TRBJ1-1): GAGVSQSPRYKVAKRGQDVALRCDPISGHVSLFWYQQALGQGPEFLTYFQNEAQLDKSGLPSDRFFAERPEGSVSTLKIQRTQQEDSAVYLCASTIYPGNTEAFFGQGTRLTVV.